This TCR beta chain stems from a study of glioma-infiltrating T cells after dendritic cell vaccination. The time point: after dendritic cell vaccination, including at tumor progression/relapse. Sequencing used immunoSEQ multiplex PCR; TCRdb keeps in-frame clones, though not all of them. This table has about 58,000 clones, about 80% appearing once. Sequencing used blood, obtained after dendritic cell vaccination. The sequence was collected from a human donor with glioblastoma.

The CDR3 coding sequence is TGCGCCAGCAGCCTGGGGGGGGGCTCCCTAGATACGCAGTATTTT. Amino acids: CASSLGGGSLDTQYF. This chain connects TRBV5-1 to TRBJ2-3; perhaps TRBD2 as D (7 bases). The CDR3 loop spans 15 amino acids. CDR1 is SGHRS and CDR2 is YFSETQ in the germline V gene. V shed 4 bases and J shed 5 bases, with 17 bases lying between them.